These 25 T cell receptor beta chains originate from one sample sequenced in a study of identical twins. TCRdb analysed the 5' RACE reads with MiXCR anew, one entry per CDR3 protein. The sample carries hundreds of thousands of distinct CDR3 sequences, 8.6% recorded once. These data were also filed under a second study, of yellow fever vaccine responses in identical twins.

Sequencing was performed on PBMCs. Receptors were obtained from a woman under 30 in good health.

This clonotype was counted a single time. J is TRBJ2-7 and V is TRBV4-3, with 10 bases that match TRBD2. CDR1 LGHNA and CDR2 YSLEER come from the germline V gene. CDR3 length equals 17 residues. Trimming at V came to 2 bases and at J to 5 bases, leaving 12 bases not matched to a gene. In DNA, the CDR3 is TGCGCCAGCAGCCAAAGGGTCGACCAGCGGGAGGGCCACGAGCAGTACTTC. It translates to CASSQRVDQREGHEQYF.

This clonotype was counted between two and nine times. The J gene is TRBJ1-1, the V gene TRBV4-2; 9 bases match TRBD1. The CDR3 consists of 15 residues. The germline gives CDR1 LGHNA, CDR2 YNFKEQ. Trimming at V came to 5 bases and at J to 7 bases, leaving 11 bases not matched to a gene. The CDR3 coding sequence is TGTGCCAGCAGCGTCCGGGACAGGGCGTTAGATGAAGCTTTCTTT. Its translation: CASSVRDRALDEAFF.

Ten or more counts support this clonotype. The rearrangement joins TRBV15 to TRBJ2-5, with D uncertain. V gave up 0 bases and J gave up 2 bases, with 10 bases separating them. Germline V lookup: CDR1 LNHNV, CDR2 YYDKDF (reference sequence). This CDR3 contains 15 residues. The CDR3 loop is CATSRDLGEQETQYF. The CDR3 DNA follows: TGTGCCACCAGCAGAGATCTTGGTGAGCAAGAGACCCAGTACTTC.

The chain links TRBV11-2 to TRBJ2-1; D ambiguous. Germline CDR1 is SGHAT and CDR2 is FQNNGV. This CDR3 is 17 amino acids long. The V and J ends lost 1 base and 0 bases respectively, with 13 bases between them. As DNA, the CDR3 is TGTGCCAGCAGCTTAGGTAGTCTCGGACCCTCCTACAATGAGCAGTTCTTC. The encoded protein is CASSLGSLGPSYNEQFF.

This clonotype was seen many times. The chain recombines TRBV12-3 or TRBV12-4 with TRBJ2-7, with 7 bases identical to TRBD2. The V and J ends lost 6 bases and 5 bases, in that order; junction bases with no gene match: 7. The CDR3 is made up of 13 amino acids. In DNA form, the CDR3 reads TGTGCCAGCAGGGCCTGGAGCGGGGACGAGCAGTACTTC. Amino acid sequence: CASRAWSGDEQYF.

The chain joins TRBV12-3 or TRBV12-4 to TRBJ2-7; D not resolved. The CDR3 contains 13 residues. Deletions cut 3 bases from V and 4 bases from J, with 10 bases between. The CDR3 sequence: CASSLVGRYEQYF. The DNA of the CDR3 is TGTGCCAGCAGTTTGGTGGGTCGATACGAGCAGTACTTC.

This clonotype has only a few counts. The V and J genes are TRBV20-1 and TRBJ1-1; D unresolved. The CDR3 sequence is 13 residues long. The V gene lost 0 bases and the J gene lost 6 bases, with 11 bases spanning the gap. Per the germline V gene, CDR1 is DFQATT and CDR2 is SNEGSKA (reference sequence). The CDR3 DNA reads TGCAGTGCTAGAGATAGGGCTTGGGCTGAAGCTTTCTTT. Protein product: CSARDRAWAEAFF.

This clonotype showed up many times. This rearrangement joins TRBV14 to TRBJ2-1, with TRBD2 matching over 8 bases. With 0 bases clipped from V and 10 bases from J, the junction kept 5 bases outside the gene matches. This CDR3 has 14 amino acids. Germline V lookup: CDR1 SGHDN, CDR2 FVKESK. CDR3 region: CASSQDITSGEQFF. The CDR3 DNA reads TGTGCCAGCAGCCAAGATATCACTAGCGGCGAGCAGTTCTTC.

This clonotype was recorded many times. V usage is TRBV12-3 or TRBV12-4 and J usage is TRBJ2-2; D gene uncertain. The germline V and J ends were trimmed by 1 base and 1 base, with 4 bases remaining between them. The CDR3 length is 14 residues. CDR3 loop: CASSLGENTGELFF. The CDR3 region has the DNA TGTGCCAGCAGTTTAGGCGAGAACACCGGGGAGCTGTTTTTT.

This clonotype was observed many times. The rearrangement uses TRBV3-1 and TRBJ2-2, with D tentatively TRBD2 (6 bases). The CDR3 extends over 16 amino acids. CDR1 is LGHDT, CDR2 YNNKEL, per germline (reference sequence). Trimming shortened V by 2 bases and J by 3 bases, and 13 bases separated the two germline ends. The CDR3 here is CASSQLEGFYTGELFF. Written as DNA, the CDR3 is TGTGCCAGCAGCCAATTGGAGGGGTTCTACACCGGGGAGCTGTTTTTT.

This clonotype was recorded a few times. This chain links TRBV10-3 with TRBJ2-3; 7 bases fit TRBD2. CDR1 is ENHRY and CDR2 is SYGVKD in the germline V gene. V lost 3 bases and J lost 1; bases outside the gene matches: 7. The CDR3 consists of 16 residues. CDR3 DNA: TGTGCCATCAGTGATAGGGGTCGGGGGGGCACAGATACGCAGTATTTT. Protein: CAISDRGRGGTDTQYF.

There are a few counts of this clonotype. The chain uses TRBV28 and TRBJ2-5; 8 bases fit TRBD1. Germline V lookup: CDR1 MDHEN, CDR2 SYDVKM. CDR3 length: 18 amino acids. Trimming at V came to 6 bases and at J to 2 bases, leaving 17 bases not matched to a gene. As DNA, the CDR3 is TGTGCCAGCAGACCCCTCGACAGGGGAAAAAGTAGACAAGAGACCCAGTACTTC. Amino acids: CASRPLDRGKSRQETQYF.

The DNA for the CDR3 is TGTGCCAGCAAGAGGGGGCGGCGGAATGAGCAGTTCTTC. Translation: CASKRGRRNEQFF. The chain is built from TRBV6-2 or TRBV6-3 and TRBJ2-1, with 7 positions matching TRBD1. CDR3 length: 13 amino acids. V lost 7 bases and J lost 7; bases outside the gene matches: 7. Germline-derived CDR1 and CDR2 are MNHEY and SVGEGT.

CDR3 sequence (DNA): TGTGCCAGCTCACCATCCCACCAGGGCATTCAGTACTTC. It yields the protein CASSPSHQGIQYF. This sequence joins TRBV18 and TRBJ2-4; TRBD1 is a possible D gene (5 bases). The CDR3 contains 13 residues. CDR1 and CDR2 from the germline V gene are KGHSH and LQKENI. V shed 2 bases and J shed 9 bases, with 11 bases lying between them.

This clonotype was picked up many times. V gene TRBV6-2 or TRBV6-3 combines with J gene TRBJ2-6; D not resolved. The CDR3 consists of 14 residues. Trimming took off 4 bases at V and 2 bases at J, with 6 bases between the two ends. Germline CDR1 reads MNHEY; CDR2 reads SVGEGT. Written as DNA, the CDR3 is TGTGCCAGCAGTTGGACGACTGGGGCCAACGTCCTGACTTTC. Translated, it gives CASSWTTGANVLTF.

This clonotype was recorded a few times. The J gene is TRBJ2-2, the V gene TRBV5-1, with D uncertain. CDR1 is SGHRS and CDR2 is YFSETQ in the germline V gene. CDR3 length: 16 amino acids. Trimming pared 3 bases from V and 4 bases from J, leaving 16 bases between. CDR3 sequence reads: CASSSEAHRGTGELFF. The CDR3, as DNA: TGCGCCAGCAGCTCCGAAGCGCACAGAGGCACCGGGGAGCTGTTTTTT.

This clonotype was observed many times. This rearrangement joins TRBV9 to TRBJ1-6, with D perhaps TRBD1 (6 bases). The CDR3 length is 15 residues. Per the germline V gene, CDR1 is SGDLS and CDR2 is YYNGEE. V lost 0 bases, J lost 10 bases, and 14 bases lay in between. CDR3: CASSVGDNPLSPLHF. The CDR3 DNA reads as TGTGCCAGCAGCGTAGGGGACAACCCCCTCTCACCCCTCCACTTT.

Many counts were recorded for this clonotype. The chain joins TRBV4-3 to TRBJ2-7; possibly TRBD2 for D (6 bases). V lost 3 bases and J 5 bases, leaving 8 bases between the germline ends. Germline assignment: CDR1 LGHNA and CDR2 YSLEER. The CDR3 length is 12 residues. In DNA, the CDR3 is TGCGCCAGCAGCCACGGACTAAACGAGCAGTACTTC. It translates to CASSHGLNEQYF.

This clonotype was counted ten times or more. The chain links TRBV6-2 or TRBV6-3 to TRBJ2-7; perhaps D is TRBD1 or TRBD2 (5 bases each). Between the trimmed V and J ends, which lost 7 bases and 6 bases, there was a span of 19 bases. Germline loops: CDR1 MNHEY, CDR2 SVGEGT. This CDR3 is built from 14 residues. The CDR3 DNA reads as TGTGCCAGCACCAAAATCGGGACGGGGCTCGAGCAGTACTTC. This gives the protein CASTKIGTGLEQYF.

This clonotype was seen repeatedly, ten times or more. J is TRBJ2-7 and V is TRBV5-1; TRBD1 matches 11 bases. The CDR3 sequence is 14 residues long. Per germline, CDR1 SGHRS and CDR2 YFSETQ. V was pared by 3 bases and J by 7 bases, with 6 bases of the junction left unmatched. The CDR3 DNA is TGCGCCAGCAGCTCAGGACAGGGGGCGGAGGAGCAGTACTTC. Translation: CASSSGQGAEEQYF.

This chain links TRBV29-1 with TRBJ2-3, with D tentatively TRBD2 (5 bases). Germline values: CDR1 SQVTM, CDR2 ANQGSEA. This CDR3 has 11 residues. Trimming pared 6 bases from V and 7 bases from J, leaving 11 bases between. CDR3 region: CSVPRGNTQYF. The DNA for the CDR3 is TGCAGCGTCCCGAGAGGGAATACGCAGTATTTT.

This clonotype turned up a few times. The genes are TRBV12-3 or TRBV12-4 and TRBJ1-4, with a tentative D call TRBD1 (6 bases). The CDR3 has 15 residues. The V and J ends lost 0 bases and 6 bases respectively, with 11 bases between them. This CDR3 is CASSLARKGDEKLFF. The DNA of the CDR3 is TGTGCCAGCAGTTTAGCGCGAAAGGGGGATGAAAAACTGTTTTTT.

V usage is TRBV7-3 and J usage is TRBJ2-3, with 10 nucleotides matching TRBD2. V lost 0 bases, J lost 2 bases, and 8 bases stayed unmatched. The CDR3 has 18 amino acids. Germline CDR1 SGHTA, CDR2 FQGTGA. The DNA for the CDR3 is TGTGCCAGCAGCTTAACGAGTGCTAGCGGGGGTTACACAGATACGCAGTATTTT. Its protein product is CASSLTSASGGYTDTQYF.

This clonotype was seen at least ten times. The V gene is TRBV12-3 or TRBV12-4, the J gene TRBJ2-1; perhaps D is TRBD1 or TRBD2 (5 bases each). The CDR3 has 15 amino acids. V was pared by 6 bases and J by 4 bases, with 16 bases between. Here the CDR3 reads CASSQGTIGYNEQFF. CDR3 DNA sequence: TGTGCCAGCAGCCAAGGGACCATAGGGTACAATGAGCAGTTCTTC.

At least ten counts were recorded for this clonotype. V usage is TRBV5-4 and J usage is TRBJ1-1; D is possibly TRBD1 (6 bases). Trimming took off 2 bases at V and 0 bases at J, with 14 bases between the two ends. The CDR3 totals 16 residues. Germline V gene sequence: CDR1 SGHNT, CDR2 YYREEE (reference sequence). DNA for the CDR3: TGTGCCAGCAGCTTCTGGGGGCTCGGACTGAACACTGAAGCTTTCTTT. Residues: CASSFWGLGLNTEAFF.